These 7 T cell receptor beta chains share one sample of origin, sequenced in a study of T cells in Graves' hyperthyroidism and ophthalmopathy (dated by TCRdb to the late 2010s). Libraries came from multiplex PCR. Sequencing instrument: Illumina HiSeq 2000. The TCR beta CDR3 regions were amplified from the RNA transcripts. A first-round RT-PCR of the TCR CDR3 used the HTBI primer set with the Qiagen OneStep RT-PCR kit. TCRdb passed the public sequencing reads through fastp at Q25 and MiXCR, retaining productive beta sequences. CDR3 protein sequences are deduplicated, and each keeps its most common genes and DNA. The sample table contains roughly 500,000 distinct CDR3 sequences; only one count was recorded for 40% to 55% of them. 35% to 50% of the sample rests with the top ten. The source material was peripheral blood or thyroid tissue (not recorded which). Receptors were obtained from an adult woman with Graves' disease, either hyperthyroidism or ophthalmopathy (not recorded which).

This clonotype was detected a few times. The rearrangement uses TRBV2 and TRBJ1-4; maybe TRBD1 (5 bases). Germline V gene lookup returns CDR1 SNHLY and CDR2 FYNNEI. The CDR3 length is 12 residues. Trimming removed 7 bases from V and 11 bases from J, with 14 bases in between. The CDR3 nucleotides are TGTGCCAGCAACCGGGACGGTGACAAACTGTTTTTT. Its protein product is CASNRDGDKLFF.

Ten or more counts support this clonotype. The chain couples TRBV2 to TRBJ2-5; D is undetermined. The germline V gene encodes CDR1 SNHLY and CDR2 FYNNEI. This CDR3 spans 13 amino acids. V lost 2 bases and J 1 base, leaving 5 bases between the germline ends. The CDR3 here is CASSEHSQETQYF. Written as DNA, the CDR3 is TGTGCCAGCAGTGAACACTCCCAAGAGACCCAGTACTTC.

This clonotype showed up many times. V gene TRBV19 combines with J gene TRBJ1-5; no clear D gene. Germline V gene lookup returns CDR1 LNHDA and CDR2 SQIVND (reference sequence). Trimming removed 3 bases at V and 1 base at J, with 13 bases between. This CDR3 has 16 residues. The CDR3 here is CASSIHSGLSNQPQHF. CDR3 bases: TGTGCCAGTAGTATCCATTCGGGATTGAGCAATCAGCCCCAGCATTTT.

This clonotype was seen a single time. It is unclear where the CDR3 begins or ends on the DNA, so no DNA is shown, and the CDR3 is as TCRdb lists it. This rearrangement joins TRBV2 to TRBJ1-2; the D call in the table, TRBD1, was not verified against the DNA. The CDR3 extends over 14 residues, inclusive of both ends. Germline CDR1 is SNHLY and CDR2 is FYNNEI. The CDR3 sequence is CACSARKGAQGYTF.

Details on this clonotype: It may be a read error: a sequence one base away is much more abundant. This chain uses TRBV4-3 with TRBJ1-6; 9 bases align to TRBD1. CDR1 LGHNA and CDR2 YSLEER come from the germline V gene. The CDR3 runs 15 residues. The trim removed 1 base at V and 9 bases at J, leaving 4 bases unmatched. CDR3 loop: CASSQAKDRGSPLHF. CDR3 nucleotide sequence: TGCGCCAGCAGCCAAGCTAAGGACAGGGGTTCACCCCTCCACTTT.

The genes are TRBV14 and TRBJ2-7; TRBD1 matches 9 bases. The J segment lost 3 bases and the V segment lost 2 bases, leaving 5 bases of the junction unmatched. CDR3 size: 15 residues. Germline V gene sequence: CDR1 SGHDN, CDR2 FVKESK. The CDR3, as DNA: TGTGCCAGCAGCCAACTTACAGGGGGCCACTACGAGCAGTACTTC. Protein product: CASSQLTGGHYEQYF.

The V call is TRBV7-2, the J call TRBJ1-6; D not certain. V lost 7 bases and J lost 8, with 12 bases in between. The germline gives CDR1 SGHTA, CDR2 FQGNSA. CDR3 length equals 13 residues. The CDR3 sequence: CASTTSPDSPLHF. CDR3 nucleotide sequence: TGTGCCAGCACCACATCACCGGATTCACCCCTCCACTTT.